This TCR beta chain was recovered during a study of blood T cell repertoires in COVID-19. Overall study context: The analysed material was cDNA or gDNA that came from T cells, B-cell-depleted T cells, or PBMCs.

The CDR3 covers 15 residues. Trimming took 2 bases from V and 10 from J; bases not matched to a gene: 6. Germline CDR1 LGHDT, CDR2 YNNKEL (reference sequence). Under the authors' procedure: Estimated nucleated cell counts came from reference gene primer amplification. Some clones are missing from TCRdb's copy, which holds only in-frame ones; the method was immunoSEQ multiplex PCR. V and J calls and clone size are copied from that table; D and trimming were computed from the DNA. The sample shows 95,000 to 120,000 clones, about 85% of them seen only once. This rearrangement joins TRBV3-1 (or the pseudogene TRBV3-2) to TRBJ1-6; the match to TRBD1 covers 9 bases. The specimen was peripheral blood. The receptor comes from a man between 35 and 55 years old with acute or convalescent COVID-19. The CDR3 DNA is TGTGCCAGCAGCCAAACAGGGGGCGCTCAGTCACCCCTCCACTTT. Translation gives CASSQTGGAQSPLHF.